Presented here are 7 T cell receptor beta chains from one specimen sequenced in a study of T-cell memory formation after mild COVID-19 (dated by TCRdb to about 2021). The library came from 5' RACE. For sequencing, an Illumina NovaSeq 6000 was employed. The public reads were run again by TCRdb, first through fastp at Q25 and then through MiXCR, and only productive beta chains were kept. Rows with one shared CDR3 protein collapse into an entry with the most common genes and DNA. In this sample the table shows some 150,000 distinct CDR3 sequences, 15% to 20% of which occur a single time. Jointly, the top ten make up around 2.4% of the sample. What was sequenced was PBMCs or a T cell subset sorted from them (not recorded which). The receptors derive from an adult woman who had mild COVID-19 (a few samples of this study predate the infection). The sample titles of this study are shuffled in the database, so cell type and time point are left out; the donor was told from shared clones.

The gene calls are TRBV27 and TRBJ2-2; possible D gene TRBD2, 6 bases. The V and J ends lost 3 bases and 7 bases respectively, with 9 bases between them. Germline-derived CDR1 and CDR2 are MNHEY and SMNVEV (reference sequence). The CDR3 length is 13 residues. CDR3 in amino acids: CASSFRENGELFF. CDR3 nucleotides: TGTGCCAGCAGTTTTCGGGAGAACGGGGAGCTGTTTTTT.

The chain recombines TRBV14 with TRBJ2-7, with TRBD2 matching 9 bases. The CDR3 contains 18 residues. The V gene's germline CDR1 is SGHDN and CDR2 FVKESK. Trimming took 0 bases from V and 5 from J; bases not matched to a gene: 14. Written as DNA, the CDR3 is TGTGCCAGCAGCCAAGAACGTCTAGCGGGAACGGATCCCAACGAGCAGTACTTC. It translates to CASSQERLAGTDPNEQYF.

In regard to this clonotype: A read error is possible here, since a much larger clone lies one base away. The chain employs TRBV29-1 and TRBJ2-3, with 7 nucleotides matching TRBD1. This CDR3 comprises 14 residues. Germline assignment: CDR1 SQVTM and CDR2 ANQGSEA. V trimming: 6 bases; J trimming: 5 bases; junction bases outside the gene matches: 11. The CDR3: CSVQGQPYGDTQYF. The CDR3 DNA reads as TGCAGCGTCCAGGGACAGCCATATGGAGATACGCAGTATTTT.

This clonotype was seen more than once but under ten times. The rearrangement joins TRBV7-9 to TRBJ2-1, with TRBD2 matching over 9 bases. Germline CDR1 is SEHNR and CDR2 is FQNEAQ (reference sequence). The J segment lost 8 bases and the V segment lost 1 base, leaving 12 bases of the junction unmatched. The CDR3 contains 17 residues. For the CDR3, the DNA is TGTGCCAGCAGCTTAGTAATGAGGTTAGCGGGAGTGGATGAGCAGTTCTTC. Residues: CASSLVMRLAGVDEQFF.

This clonotype was detected a few times. J is TRBJ2-1 and V is TRBV5-1; 11 bases match TRBD1. The CDR3 covers 15 residues. CDR1 is SGHRS, CDR2 YFSETQ, per germline. J lost 8 bases, V lost 1 base, and 5 bases had no gene match. CDR3: CASSLTGTGGDEQFF. DNA of the CDR3: TGCGCCAGCAGCTTGACCGGGACAGGGGGTGATGAGCAGTTCTTC.

This clonotype was seen many times. The J gene is TRBJ2-2, the V gene TRBV7-3; no reliable D call. V lost 5 bases, J lost 3 bases, and 10 bases lay in between. Germline values: CDR1 SGHTA, CDR2 FQGTGA. This CDR3 spans 14 amino acids. The CDR3 spells CASSHSRDTGELFF. The CDR3 region has the DNA TGTGCCAGCAGCCACTCCCGGGACACCGGGGAGCTGTTTTTT.

This clonotype was seen a few times. The chain has TRBV3-1 and TRBJ2-2; TRBD2 is a possible D gene (5 bases). The V gene lost 1 base and the J gene lost 5 bases, with 8 bases spanning the gap. The germline V gene encodes CDR1 LGHDT and CDR2 YNNKEL (reference sequence). The CDR3 is 14 amino acids. The CDR3 here is CASSQVGETGELFF. The CDR3 DNA follows: TGTGCCAGCAGCCAAGTCGGGGAGACCGGGGAGCTGTTTTTT.